What follows describes a single TCR beta chain. Its specificity is not known. 5'RACE primed at constant segments yielded TCR alpha and TCR beta cDNA libraries bearing sample barcodes and UMIs. TCRdb re-called the 5' RACE reads with MiXCR, one entry per CDR3 protein. The sample has 110,000 to 150,000 distinct CDR3 sequences; around 15% are singletons. The entry originates in a study of T-cell memory formation after mild COVID-19. Germline V gives CDR1 SQVTM, CDR2 ANQGSEA. The CDR3 extends over 15 amino acids. With 7 bases clipped from V and 4 bases from J, the junction kept 15 bases outside the gene matches. Study conclusions and caveats: Some SARS-CoV-2-responding clones were already detected in memory before infection. Second-wave clones that peaked on day 37 lacked confirmed SARS-CoV-2 specificity.

V is TRBV29-1 and J is TRBJ1-2, with TRBD1 matching over 7 bases. The clonotype comes from an adult woman who had mild COVID-19 (a few samples of this study predate the infection). Cell type and time point are not known. What was sequenced was PBMCs or a T cell subset sorted from them (not recorded which). The CDR3 reads CSADRENRDGYGYTF. As DNA, the CDR3 is TGCAGCGCTGACAGGGAAAACCGGGATGGCTATGGCTACACCTTC.